This T cell receptor beta chain derives from a study of cytomegalovirus exposure and HLA in healthy donors. About this clone itself: Its antigen remains unknown.

There are 15 residues in the CDR3. The V gene's germline CDR1 is LNHDA and CDR2 SQIVND (reference sequence). With 6 bases removed from V and 0 bases from J, the gap between germline ends came to 13 bases. A multiplex PCR was run with 60 Vbeta primers and 13 Jbeta primers. Clones were read by immunoSEQ multiplex PCR, and TCRdb kept only the in-frame ones, dropping some. The table lists hundreds of thousands of clones, over 65% of them singletons, with less than 3.5% in the top ten. General study results and limits: Analyses of presence/absence relied on an assumption of roughly uniform sequencing depth across donors. Per a prior analysis, the majority of TCR beta V segments were productive roughly 87% or roughly 30% of the time. A later analysis linked a missense variant in DCLRE1C to the trimming of TCR beta V and J genes.

Material for sequencing was PBMCs. The receptor was isolated from a woman aged 55-69 years in good health and CMV-seropositive. The rearrangement uses TRBV19 and TRBJ2-3; a possible D gene is TRBD1 (6 bases). The DNA for the CDR3 is TGTGCCAGTAGGAGACAGGTTACTAGCACAGATACGCAGTATTTT. Protein product: CASRRQVTSTDTQYF.